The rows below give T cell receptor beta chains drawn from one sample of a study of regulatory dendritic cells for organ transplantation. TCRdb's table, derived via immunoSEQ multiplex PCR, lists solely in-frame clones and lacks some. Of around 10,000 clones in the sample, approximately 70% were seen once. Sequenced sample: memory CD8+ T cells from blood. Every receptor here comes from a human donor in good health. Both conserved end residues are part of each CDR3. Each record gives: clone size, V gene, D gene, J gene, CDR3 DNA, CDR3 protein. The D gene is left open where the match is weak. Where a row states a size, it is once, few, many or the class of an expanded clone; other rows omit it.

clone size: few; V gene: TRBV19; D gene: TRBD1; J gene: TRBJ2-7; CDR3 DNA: TGTGCCAGTAGTATAATCGGGACAGGGCCCTACGAGCAGTACTTC; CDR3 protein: CASSIIGTGPYEQYF
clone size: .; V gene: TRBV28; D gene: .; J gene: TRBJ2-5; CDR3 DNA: TGTGCCAGCAGTCTATCCCAGGGGCAAGAGACCCAGTACTTC; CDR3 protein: CASSLSQGQETQYF
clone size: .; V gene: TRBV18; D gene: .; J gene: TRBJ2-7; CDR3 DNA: TGTGCCAGCTCACCAGACAGTACCTACGAGCAGTACTTC; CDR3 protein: CASSPDSTYEQYF
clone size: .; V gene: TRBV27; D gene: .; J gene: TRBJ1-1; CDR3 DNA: TGTGCCAGCAGTCCAGCGGCAGACACTGAAGCTTTCTTT; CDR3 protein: CASSPAADTEAFF
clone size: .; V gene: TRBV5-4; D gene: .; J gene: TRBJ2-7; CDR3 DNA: TGTGCCAGCAGGTTGGGAGGGGGACCCTCCGAGCAGTACTTC; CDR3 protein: CASRLGGGPSEQYF
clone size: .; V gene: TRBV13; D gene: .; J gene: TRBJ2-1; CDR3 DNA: TGTGCCAGCAGGCTGTGGGGCCAAAGCTACAATGAGCAGTTCTTC; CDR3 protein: CASRLWGQSYNEQFF
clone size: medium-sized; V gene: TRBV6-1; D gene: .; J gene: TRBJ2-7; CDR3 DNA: TGTGCCAGCAGTGAATATTACGAGCAGTACTTC; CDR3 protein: CASSEYYEQYF
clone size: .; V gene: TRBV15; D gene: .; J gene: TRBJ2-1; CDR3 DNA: TGTGCCACCAGCAGATTCAGGGACTCCTCACCTGAGCAGTTCTTC; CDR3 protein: CATSRFRDSSPEQFF
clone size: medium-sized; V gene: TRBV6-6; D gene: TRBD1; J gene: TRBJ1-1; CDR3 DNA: TGTGCCAGCGCACAGGGGTACACTGAAGCTTTCTTT; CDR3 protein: CASAQGYTEAFF
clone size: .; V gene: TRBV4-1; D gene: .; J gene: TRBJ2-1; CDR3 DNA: TGCGCCAGCAGCCAGTATAGCGGAAACAATGAGCAGTTCTTC; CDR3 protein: CASSQYSGNNEQFF
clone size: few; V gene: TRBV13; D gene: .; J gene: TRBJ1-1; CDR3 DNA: TGTGCCAGCAGCCAAAATAGACGTACTGCGGCTTTCTTT; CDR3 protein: CASSQNRRTAAFF
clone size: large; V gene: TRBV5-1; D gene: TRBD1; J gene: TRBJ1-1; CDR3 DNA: TGCGCCAGCACCTACAGGGGGATGAACACTGAAGCTTTCTTT; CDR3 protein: CASTYRGMNTEAFF
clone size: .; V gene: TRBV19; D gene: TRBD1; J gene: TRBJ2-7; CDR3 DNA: TGTGCCAGTACCTCGGGACAGGGTCGGTCCTACGAGCAGTACTTC; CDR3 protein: CASTSGQGRSYEQYF
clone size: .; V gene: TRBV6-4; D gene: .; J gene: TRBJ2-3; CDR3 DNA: TGTGCCAGCAGTGGGGGGGGCGGAACAGATACGCAGTATTTT; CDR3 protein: CASSGGGGTDTQYF
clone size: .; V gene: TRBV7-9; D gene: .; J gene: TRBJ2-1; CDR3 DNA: TGTGCCAGCAGCTTAGTTTACGGGACTCCGGCCGATTCGCAGTTCTTC; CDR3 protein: CASSLVYGTPADSQFF
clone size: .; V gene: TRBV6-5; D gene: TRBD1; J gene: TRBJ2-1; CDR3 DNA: TGTGCCAGCAGTTACTCCGGGACAGGGTCAAATGAGCAGTTCTTC; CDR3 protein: CASSYSGTGSNEQFF
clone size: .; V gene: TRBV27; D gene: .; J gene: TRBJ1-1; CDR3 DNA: TGTGCCAGCAGTTTAGGGGGGACCCACACTGAAGCTTTCTTT; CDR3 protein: CASSLGGTHTEAFF
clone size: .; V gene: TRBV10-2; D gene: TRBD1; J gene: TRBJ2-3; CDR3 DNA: TGCGCCAGCAGAGAGGGACAGGGGGAAGCAGATACGCAGTATTTT; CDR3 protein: CASREGQGEADTQYF
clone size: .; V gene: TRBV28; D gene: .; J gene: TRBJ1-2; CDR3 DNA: TGTGCCAGCAGTTTTAACGGCGAAACTAACTATGGCTACACCTTC; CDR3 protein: CASSFNGETNYGYTF
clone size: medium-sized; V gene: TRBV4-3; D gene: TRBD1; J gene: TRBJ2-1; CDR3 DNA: TGCGCCAGCAGCCACCTCTCGACAGGGGACAATGAGCAGTTCTTC; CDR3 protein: CASSHLSTGDNEQFF
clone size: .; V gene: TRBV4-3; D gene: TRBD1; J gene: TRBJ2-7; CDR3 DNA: TGCGCCAGCAGCCGGGGACAGGGGCGCTACGAGCAGTACTTC; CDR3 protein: CASSRGQGRYEQYF
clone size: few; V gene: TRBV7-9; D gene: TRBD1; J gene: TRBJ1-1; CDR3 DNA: TGTGCCAGCAGCTTATGGGGACAGGGCACTGAAGCTTTCTTT; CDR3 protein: CASSLWGQGTEAFF
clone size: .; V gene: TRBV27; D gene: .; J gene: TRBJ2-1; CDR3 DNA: TGTGCCAGCATATCAGGGATAAATAACAATGAGCAGTTCTTC; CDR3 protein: CASISGINNNEQFF
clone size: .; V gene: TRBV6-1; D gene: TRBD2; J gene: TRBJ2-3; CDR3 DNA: TGTGCCAGCAGTGAACTAGCGGGGGGGCCAGATACGCAGTATTTT; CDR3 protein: CASSELAGGPDTQYF
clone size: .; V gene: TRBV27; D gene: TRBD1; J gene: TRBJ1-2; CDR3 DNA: TGTGCCAGCAGTTTGGGCAGGGGGCCCTATGGCTACACCTTC; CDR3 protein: CASSLGRGPYGYTF
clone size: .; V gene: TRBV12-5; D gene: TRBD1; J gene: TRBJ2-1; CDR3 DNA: TGTGCTAGTGGTTTGGTCGTTGACAGGGGCACTTACAATGAGCAGTTCTTC; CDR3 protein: CASGLVVDRGTYNEQFF
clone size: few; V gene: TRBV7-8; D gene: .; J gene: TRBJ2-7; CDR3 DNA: TGTGCCAGCAGCTTATTGGAGGGGGGGCAGGACGAGCAGTACTTC; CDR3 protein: CASSLLEGGQDEQYF
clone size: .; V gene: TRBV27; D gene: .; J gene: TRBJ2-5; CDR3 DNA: TGTGCCAGCAGCAGGGTAGTACAAGAGACCCAGTACTTC; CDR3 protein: CASSRVVQETQYF
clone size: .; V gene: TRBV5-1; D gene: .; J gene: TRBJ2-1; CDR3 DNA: TGCGCCAGCAGCGCGACCCAGTGGAATGAGCAGTTCTTC; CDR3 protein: CASSATQWNEQFF
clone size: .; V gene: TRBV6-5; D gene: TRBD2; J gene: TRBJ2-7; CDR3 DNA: TGTGCCAGCAGTTCGGGACTAGCGGGAGCCTACGAGCAGTACTTC; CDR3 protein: CASSSGLAGAYEQYF
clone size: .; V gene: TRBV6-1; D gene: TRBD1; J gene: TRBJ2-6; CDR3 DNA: TGTGCCAGCGGACAGGTCTCTGGGGCCAACGTCCTGACTTTC; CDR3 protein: CASGQVSGANVLTF
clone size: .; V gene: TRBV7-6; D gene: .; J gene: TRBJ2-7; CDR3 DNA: TGTGCCAGCAGCTTGGGCAACTCCTACGAGCAGTACTTC; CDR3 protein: CASSLGNSYEQYF
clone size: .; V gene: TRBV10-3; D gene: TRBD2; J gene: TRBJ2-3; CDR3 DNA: TGTGCCATCAGTGAGGGGACTAGCGGGGGGGCAGATACGCAGTATTTT; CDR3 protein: CAISEGTSGGADTQYF
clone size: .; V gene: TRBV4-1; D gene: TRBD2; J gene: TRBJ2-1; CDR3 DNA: TGCGCCAGCAGCCAAGACACTAGCGGGAGCTACAATGAGCAGTTCTTC; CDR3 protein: CASSQDTSGSYNEQFF
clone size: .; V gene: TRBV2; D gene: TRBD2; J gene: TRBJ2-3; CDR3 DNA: TGTGCCAGCAGTGAAGCTAGCGGGGGGGCCGGCGATACGCAGTATTTT; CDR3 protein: CASSEASGGAGDTQYF
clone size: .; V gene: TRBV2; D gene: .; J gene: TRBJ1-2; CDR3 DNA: TGTGCCAGCAGTGCCCTCGTACAGGACACGGGGGGCTACACCTTC; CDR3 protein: CASSALVQDTGGYTF
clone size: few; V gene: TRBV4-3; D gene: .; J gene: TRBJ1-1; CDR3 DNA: TGCGCCAGCAGCCAAGTGGGCAGGGAAATATCTGAAGCTTTCTTT; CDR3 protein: CASSQVGREISEAFF
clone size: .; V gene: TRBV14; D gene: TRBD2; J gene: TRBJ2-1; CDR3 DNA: TGTGCCAGCAGCCCCCGACTAGCGGGACCCGAGCAGTTCTTC; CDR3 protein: CASSPRLAGPEQFF
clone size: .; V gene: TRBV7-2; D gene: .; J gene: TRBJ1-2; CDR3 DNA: TGTGCCAGCAGCGCCGCGGGGGACCACAACTATGGCTACACCTTC; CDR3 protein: CASSAAGDHNYGYTF
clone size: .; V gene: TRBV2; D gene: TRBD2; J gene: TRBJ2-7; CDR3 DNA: TGTGCCAGCAGGTGGGGACTAGGAATCTACGAGCAGTACTTC; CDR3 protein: CASRWGLGIYEQYF
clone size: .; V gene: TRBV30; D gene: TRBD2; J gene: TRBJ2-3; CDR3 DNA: TGTGCCTGGAGTGTACTCGGCCGGGGGGGGTCAGATACGCAGTATTTT; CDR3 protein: CAWSVLGRGGSDTQYF
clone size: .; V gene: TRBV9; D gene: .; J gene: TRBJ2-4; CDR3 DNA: TGTGCCAGCAGCGTCGGGAGTGCCAAAAACATTCAGTACTTC; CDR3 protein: CASSVGSAKNIQYF
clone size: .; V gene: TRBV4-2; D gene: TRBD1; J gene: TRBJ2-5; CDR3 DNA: TGTGCCAGCAGCCATCCGGGGTCGACAGGGGCAAAACAAGAGACCCAGTACTTC; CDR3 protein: CASSHPGSTGAKQETQYF
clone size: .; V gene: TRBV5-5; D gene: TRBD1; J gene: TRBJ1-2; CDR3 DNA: TGTGCCAGCAGCAGACAGGGGACCGACTATGGCTACACCTTC; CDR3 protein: CASSRQGTDYGYTF
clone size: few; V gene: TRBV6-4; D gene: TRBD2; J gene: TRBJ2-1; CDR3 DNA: TGTGCCAGCAGTGGGACTAGCGGCTCCTACAATGAGCAGTTCTTC; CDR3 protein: CASSGTSGSYNEQFF
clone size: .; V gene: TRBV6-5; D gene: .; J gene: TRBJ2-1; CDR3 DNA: TGTGCCAGCAGTAGGGGATTGGGGTCGCCGGAGCAGTTCTTC; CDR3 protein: CASSRGLGSPEQFF